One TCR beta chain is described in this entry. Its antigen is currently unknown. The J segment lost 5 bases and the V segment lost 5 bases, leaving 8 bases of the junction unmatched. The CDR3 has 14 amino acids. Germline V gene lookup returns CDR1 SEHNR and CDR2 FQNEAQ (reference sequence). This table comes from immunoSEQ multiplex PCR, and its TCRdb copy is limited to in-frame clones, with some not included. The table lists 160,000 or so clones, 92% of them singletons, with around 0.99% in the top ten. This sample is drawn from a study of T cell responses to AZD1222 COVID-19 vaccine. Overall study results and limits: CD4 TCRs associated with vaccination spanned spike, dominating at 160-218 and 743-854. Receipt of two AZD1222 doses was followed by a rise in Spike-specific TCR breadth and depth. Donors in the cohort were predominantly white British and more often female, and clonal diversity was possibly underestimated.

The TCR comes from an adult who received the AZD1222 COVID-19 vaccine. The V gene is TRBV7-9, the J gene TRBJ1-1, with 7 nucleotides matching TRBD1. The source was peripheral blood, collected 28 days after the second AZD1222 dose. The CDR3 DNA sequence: TGTGCCAGCAGCCAGGGGGGGGCGTGGACTGAAGCTTTCTTT. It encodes CASSQGGAWTEAFF.